One sample yielded the 21 T cell receptor beta chains listed below, sequenced in a study of identifying expanded T cells in peripheral blood (dated by TCRdb to between 2017 and 2020). Receptor libraries were prepared by the immunoSEQ multiplex PCR assay. As stored in TCRdb, this immuneACCESS dataset retains in-frame rearrangements with V and J assigned. A fraction of the clones does not appear; measured against another copy, unresolved V genes explain less than half of the discrepancy, and the remainder lacks a known reason. This sample holds approximately 58,000 clones; about four fifths were observed only once. The ten largest clonotypes hold approximately 15% of the sample. The sequenced sample consisted of blood. These receptors were obtained from a person aged 18-70 years in good health.

The chain couples TRBV5-1 to TRBJ2-5; 14 bases line up with TRBD2. The CDR3 sequence is 15 residues long. The germline CDR1 and CDR2 sequences are SGHRS and YFSETQ. Trimming at V came to 3 bases and at J to 5 bases, leaving 3 bases not matched to a gene. Written as DNA, the CDR3 is TGCGCCAGCAGCTCCGGGACTAGCGGGGGTGAGACCCAGTACTTC. Its translation is CASSSGTSGGETQYF.

J is TRBJ2-3 and V is TRBV7-3; 7 nucleotides match TRBD2. Germline V gene lookup returns CDR1 SGHTA and CDR2 FQGTGA. V lost 5 bases and J lost 5; bases outside the gene matches: 7. The CDR3 totals 14 residues. The CDR3 region has the DNA TGTGCCAGCAGCGATGGACTAGGGGTAGATACGCAGTATTTT. Protein sequence: CASSDGLGVDTQYF.

In this sample, this clone turned up once. The genes are TRBV19 and TRBJ2-1; 15 bases are shared with TRBD2. The CDR3 totals 17 residues. Trimming took 4 bases from V and 10 from J; bases not matched to a gene: 11. The germline gives CDR1 LNHDA, CDR2 SQIVND (reference sequence). The DNA of the CDR3 is TGTGCCAGTAGTAGAAACGGACTAGCGGGAGGGCCGGGGGAGCAGTTCTTC. Its protein is CASSRNGLAGGPGEQFF. Supplemented by reference TRBV19 and TRBJ2-1, the full variable domain reads DGGITQSPKYLFRKEGQNVTLSCEQNLNHDAMYWYRQDPGQGLRLIYYSQIVNDFQKGDIAEGYSVSREKKESFPLTVTSAQKNPTAFYLCASSRNGLAGGPGEQFFGPGTRLTVL.

V usage is TRBV29-1 and J usage is TRBJ1-3, with unresolved D. The CDR3 length is 16 residues. CDR1 and CDR2 (germline): SQVTM, ANQGSEA. Trimming removed 3 bases from V and 0 bases from J, with 15 bases in between. CDR3 nucleotide sequence: TGCAGCGTTGAGCCCCTTACAGCCTTCTCTGGAAACACCATATATTTT. This translates into CSVEPLTAFSGNTIYF.

This chain joins TRBV19 and TRBJ1-5; no reliable D call. Germline CDR1 reads LNHDA; CDR2 reads SQIVND (reference sequence). This CDR3 contains 13 residues. Trimming stripped 4 bases from V and 4 bases from J, with 8 bases between. CDR3 sequence (DNA): TGTGCCAGTAGTACGTCAGTGAATCAGCCCCAGCATTTT. Its protein is CASSTSVNQPQHF.

The V gene is TRBV28, the J gene TRBJ1-1, with TRBD1 matching over 7 bases. The V gene end was trimmed by 4 bases and the J gene end by 5 bases; junction bases not matched to a gene: 10. Germline values: CDR1 MDHEN, CDR2 SYDVKM. CDR3 length: 15 amino acids. The CDR3: CASSSRQGRGTEAFF. In DNA form, the CDR3 reads TGTGCCAGCAGTTCCAGACAGGGCCGAGGGACTGAAGCTTTCTTT. Looking up the rest from reference TRBV28 and TRBJ1-1 gives the full variable domain: DVKVTQSSRYLVKRTGEKVFLECVQDMDHENMFWYRQDPGLGLRLIYFSYDVKMKEKGDIPEGYSVSREKKERFSLILESASTNQTSMYLCASSSRQGRGTEAFFGQGTRLTVV.

The count of this clone is one. The rearrangement links TRBV29-1 to TRBJ1-1; D may be TRBD1 (5 bases). In germline, CDR1 is SQVTM, CDR2 ANQGSEA. With 1 base removed from V and 4 bases from J, the gap between germline ends came to 7 bases. The CDR3 totals 12 residues. This CDR3 reads CSVEAGFTEAFF. CDR3 coding DNA: TGCAGCGTTGAAGCAGGGTTCACTGAAGCTTTCTTT.

The rearrangement links TRBV11-2 to TRBJ2-4, with D perhaps TRBD1 (6 bases). Trimming took off 6 bases at V and 2 bases at J, with 11 bases between the two ends. CDR1 and CDR2 from the germline V gene are SGHAT and FQNNGV. The CDR3 length is 14 residues. The CDR3 region has the DNA TGTGCCAGCAGTCGGGACACAACCAAAAACATTCAGTACTTC. It translates to CASSRDTTKNIQYF.

This clone was observed a single time. The chain couples TRBV7-9 to TRBJ2-2; perhaps TRBD2 as D (5 bases). The V gene lost 8 bases and the J gene lost 3 bases, with 16 bases spanning the gap. There are 15 residues in the CDR3. Germline lookup yields CDR1 SEHNR and CDR2 FQNEAQ (reference sequence). The CDR3 DNA reads as TGTGCCAGCTCGCGGGTCGGCGGCGACACCGGGGAGCTGTTTTTT. Amino acid sequence: CASSRVGGDTGELFF.

V is TRBV5-1 and J is TRBJ1-1, with D possibly being TRBD1 (5 bases). Between the trimmed V and J ends, which lost 2 bases and 1 base, there was a span of 6 bases. Germline assignment: CDR1 SGHRS and CDR2 YFSETQ. CDR3 length equals 13 residues. CDR3 loop: CASSFQGNTEAFF. The CDR3 DNA sequence: TGCGCCAGCAGCTTTCAGGGGAACACTGAAGCTTTCTTT. The full variable domain, rest sourced from reference TRBV5-1 and TRBJ1-1, is KAGVTQTPRYLIKTRGQQVTLSCSPISGHRSVSWYQQTPGQGLQFLFEYFSETQRNKGNFPGRFSGRQFSNSRSEMNVSTLELGDSALYLCASSFQGNTEAFFGQGTRLTVV.

CDR3 DNA: TGTGCCAGCATCGCATTTAGCGGCTTGACTAGCACAGATACGCAGTATTTT. Protein: CASIAFSGLTSTDTQYF. V gene TRBV7-9 combines with J gene TRBJ2-3; TRBD2 might be the D (6 bases). The CDR3 covers 17 residues. Trimming shortened V by 7 bases and J by 0 bases, and 20 bases separated the two germline ends. In germline, CDR1 is SEHNR, CDR2 FQNEAQ (reference sequence).

The J gene is TRBJ1-5, the V gene TRBV2, with D hard to call. V lost 6 bases and J 3 bases, leaving 9 bases between the germline ends. The CDR3 covers 13 residues. Germline V lookup: CDR1 SNHLY, CDR2 FYNNEI. CDR3 bases: TGTGCCAGCAGAAGTCAGCCCAATCAGCCCCAGCATTTT. Translated, it gives CASRSQPNQPQHF.

The genes are TRBV5-1 and TRBJ2-5, with 13 bases fitting TRBD2. This CDR3 is built from 16 residues. The trim removed 4 bases at V and 4 bases at J, leaving 7 bases unmatched. Germline CDR1 and CDR2: SGHRS and YFSETQ. This chain's CDR3 is CASSLRTSGSGETQYF. The CDR3, as DNA: TGCGCCAGCAGCCTACGGACTAGCGGGAGTGGAGAGACCCAGTACTTC.

This clone was observed a few times. The gene calls are TRBV9 and TRBJ2-2; D is uncertain. The V end lost 3 bases, the J end lost 2 bases, and 5 bases lay between the germline ends. The length of the CDR3 is 13 residues. The germline V gene has CDR1 SGDLS and CDR2 YYNGEE. The CDR3 sequence is CASSAHNTGELFF. The CDR3 nucleotides read TGTGCCAGCAGCGCACACAACACCGGGGAGCTGTTTTTT.

V is TRBV5-6 and J is TRBJ1-1, with D possibly TRBD1 on 6 matching bases. V was shortened by 4 bases and J by 5 bases, with 21 bases between the two germline ends. The CDR3 runs to 16 residues. CDR1 SGHDT and CDR2 YYEEEE come from the germline V gene. The CDR3 sequence is CASSPVNGGVWTEAFF. The CDR3 DNA is TGTGCCAGCAGCCCAGTGAATGGGGGCGTGTGGACTGAAGCTTTCTTT.

In its sample, this clone was seen a few times. The chain employs TRBV10-1 and TRBJ2-6; 11 bases are shared with TRBD2. CDR1 and CDR2 (germline): WNHNN, SYGVQD (reference sequence). V was clipped by 10 bases and J by 3 bases; unmatched bases: 8. The CDR3 is made up of 16 amino acids. The CDR3: CATPRLAGLGANVLTF. CDR3 DNA sequence: TGCGCCACCCCGCGACTAGCGGGACTTGGGGCCAACGTCCTGACTTTC.

The chain uses TRBV13 and TRBJ2-3, with D possibly being TRBD2 (5 bases). Germline V gene lookup returns CDR1 PRHDT and CDR2 FYEKMQ (reference sequence). V was pared by 0 bases and J by 2 bases, with 6 bases between. The CDR3 sequence is 14 residues long. The CDR3 loop reads CASSLGEDTDTQYF. The CDR3 DNA is TGTGCCAGCAGCTTAGGGGAGGACACAGATACGCAGTATTTT.

The V gene is TRBV5-4, the J gene TRBJ2-3, with D perhaps assigned TRBD1 or TRBD2 (5 bases each). There are 15 residues in the CDR3. The V end lost 2 bases, the J end lost 3 bases, and 13 bases lay between the germline ends. The V gene's germline CDR1 is SGHNT and CDR2 YYREEE (reference sequence). The DNA for the CDR3 is TGTGCCAGCAGCTTCCCCGGGGCAGGGACAGATACGCAGTATTTT. The encoded protein is CASSFPGAGTDTQYF. Looking up the rest from reference TRBV5-4 and TRBJ2-3 gives the full variable domain: ETGVTQSPTHLIKTRGQQVTLRCSSQSGHNTVSWYQQALGQGPQFIFQYYREEENGRGNFPPRFSGLQFPNYSSELNVNALELDDSALYLCASSFPGAGTDTQYFGPGTRLTVL.

In its sample, this clone is medium-sized. The same CDR3 also results from other DNA sequences found in this sample. The chain links TRBV2 to TRBJ1-2, with no clear D. The V and J ends lost 8 bases and 4 bases respectively, with 17 bases between them. The germline gives CDR1 SNHLY, CDR2 FYNNEI. The CDR3 covers 14 residues. The CDR3 DNA sequence: TGTGCCAGCCACGACCGACGACAAGGCTATGGCTACACCTTC. As protein: CASHDRRQGYGYTF.

The table lists this clone with a count of one. V and J are TRBV30 and TRBJ1-1; the D is unclear. Deletions cut 1 base from V and 11 bases from J, with 14 bases between. Per germline, CDR1 GTSNPN and CDR2 SVGIG (reference sequence). The length of the CDR3 is 12 residues. The CDR3 region has the DNA TGTGCCTGGAGTGCCTCACAGTTCGCGGCTTTCTTT. Its protein is CAWSASQFAAFF. The entire variable domain, with the rest obtained from reference TRBV30 and TRBJ1-1, is as follows: SQTIHQWPATLVQPVGSPLSLECTVEGTSNPNLYWYRQAAGRGLQLLFYSVGIGQISSEVPQNLSASRPQDRQFILSSKKLLLSDSGFYLCAWSASQFAAFFGQGTRLTVV.

V usage is TRBV15 and J usage is TRBJ1-3, with 7 nucleotides matching TRBD1. CDR3 length equals 13 residues. Trimming removed 6 bases from V and 7 bases from J; junction bases left unmatched: 6. CDR1 is LNHNV, CDR2 YYDKDF, per germline (reference sequence). The chain's CDR3 is CATRRDRENTIYF. DNA of the CDR3: TGTGCCACCAGGAGGGACAGAGAGAACACCATATATTTT.